The 32 T cell receptor beta chains presented below share a single source sample, sequenced in a study of blood T cells in healthy people across ages. PCR was performed a second time for roughly 7 to 12 cycles using a sample-barcoded 5' primer and a J-beta primer mix. TCRdb called the 5' RACE reads again in MiXCR, with one record for every CDR3 protein. The sample contains about 900,000 distinct CDR3 sequences, under 80% of which appear only once. The source material was blood. The receptors were gathered from a man younger than 40 in good health.

J is TRBJ2-1 and V is TRBV10-3; 7 positions match TRBD2. CDR1 and CDR2 from the germline V gene are ENHRY and SYGVKD. The CDR3 contains 15 residues. Unmatched junction bases numbered 7, after V lost 0 bases and J lost 8 bases. The CDR3 coding sequence is TGTGCCATCAGTGAGTCGACTCGGGGAGGGGATGAGCAGTTCTTC. Its translation is CAISESTRGGDEQFF.

Only a few counts were recorded for this clonotype. The gene calls are TRBV7-2 and TRBJ2-7, with TRBD1 matching 7 bases. The J segment lost 0 bases and the V segment lost 7 bases, leaving 6 bases of the junction unmatched. This CDR3 spans 14 amino acids. In germline, CDR1 is SGHTA, CDR2 FQGNSA. The CDR3 region is CASTPGQSSYEQYF. In DNA form, the CDR3 reads TGTGCCAGCACCCCGGGACAGTCCTCCTACGAGCAGTACTTC. Complete variable domain (other parts from reference TRBV7-2 and TRBJ2-7): GAGVSQSPSNKVTEKGKDVELRCDPISGHTALYWYRQSLGQGLEFLIYFQGNSAPDKSGLPSDRFSAERTGGSVSTLTIQRTQQEDSAVYLCASTPGQSSYEQYFGPGTRLTVT.

The chain carries TRBV4-1 and TRBJ1-6; D gene uncertain. Trimming pared 0 bases from V and 7 bases from J, leaving 13 bases between. This CDR3 is 16 amino acids long. Germline CDR1 reads MGHRA; CDR2 reads YSYEKL. The CDR3 region is CASSQEEDLGNSPLHF. CDR3 in DNA: TGCGCCAGCAGCCAAGAAGAGGACCTCGGGAATTCACCCCTCCACTTT.

This clonotype has just one count. The chain is built from TRBV12-3 or TRBV12-4 and TRBJ1-5; 8 nucleotides agree with TRBD1. This CDR3 is 14 amino acids long. Losses at the gene ends were 5 bases for V and 3 bases for J; bases not matched to a gene: 3. In nucleotides, the CDR3 is TGTGCCAGCAGTGCGGACAGGGACAATCAGCCCCAGCATTTT. It encodes CASSADRDNQPQHF.

The J gene is TRBJ2-7, the V gene TRBV29-1; TRBD1 aligns across 7 bases. The trim removed 6 bases at V and 1 base at J, leaving 6 bases unmatched. The length of the CDR3 is 13 residues. CDR1 SQVTM and CDR2 ANQGSEA come from the germline V gene. The CDR3: CSVGPTGSYEQYF. The CDR3 nucleotides read TGCAGCGTGGGTCCGACAGGGTCCTACGAGCAGTACTTC.

V gene TRBV2 combines with J gene TRBJ1-2; the D gene is possibly TRBD1 (5 bases). The CDR3 covers 15 residues. Trimming took off 1 base at V and 8 bases at J, with 17 bases between the two ends. Germline V gene lookup returns CDR1 SNHLY and CDR2 FYNNEI. The CDR3 reads CASSEGAGPKGGYTF. DNA of the CDR3: TGTGCCAGCAGTGAAGGGGCGGGACCGAAGGGCGGCTACACCTTC.

The chain carries TRBV12-3 or TRBV12-4 and TRBJ2-4, with 12 bases identical to TRBD2. The DNA end is more similar to TRBJ2-7, so the J call may be wrong. This CDR3 is built from 18 residues. The DNA of the CDR3 is TGTGCCAGCAGTCCCTTTTCTAGCGGGGGGGCCAAAAGGTACGAGCAGTACTTC. It yields the protein CASSPFSSGGAKRYEQYF.

The V call is TRBV29-1, the J call TRBJ2-3; the match to TRBD2 covers 7 bases. Per germline, CDR1 SQVTM and CDR2 ANQGSEA. The CDR3 covers 15 residues. The V gene end was trimmed by 1 base and the J gene end by 0 bases; junction bases not matched to a gene: 4. The CDR3 loop is CSVEVSGVSTDTQYF. CDR3 nucleotides: TGCAGCGTTGAAGTAAGCGGGGTGAGCACAGATACGCAGTATTTT.

The chain uses TRBV7-2 and TRBJ2-7; D gene uncertain. V lost 5 bases and J 4 bases, leaving 18 bases between the germline ends. The germline V gene has CDR1 SGHTA and CDR2 FQGNSA. CDR3 length: 15 amino acids. The CDR3 bases are TGTGCCAGCAGCCCCTTACCGGGTTTTAGGTACGAGCAGTACTTC. Translated: CASSPLPGFRYEQYF.

This rearrangement joins TRBV11-3 to TRBJ2-1; D is unresolved. Deletions cut 1 base from V and 6 bases from J, with 7 bases between. The CDR3 runs to 13 residues. Germline V gives CDR1 SGHNT, CDR2 YENEEA. CDR3 sequence reads: CASSLGHGNEQFF. CDR3 DNA sequence: TGTGCCAGCAGCTTAGGACATGGCAATGAGCAGTTCTTC.

The rearrangement joins TRBV28 to TRBJ1-2; D remains unclear. Germline CDR1 MDHEN, CDR2 SYDVKM. This CDR3 contains 13 residues. V was cut by 8 bases and J by 0 bases, with 10 bases left in between. The CDR3 loop is CASVQSANYGYTF. In DNA, the CDR3 is TGTGCCAGCGTTCAATCAGCTAACTATGGCTACACCTTC.

A single count supports this clonotype. The chain carries TRBV6-5 and TRBJ2-7; D remains unclear. The J call may not be correct, given that the DNA end is closer to TRBJ2-5. The CDR3 has 15 amino acids. In germline, CDR1 is MNHEY, CDR2 SVGAGI. The CDR3 coding sequence is TGTGCCAGCAGTTACTCGAACGGGCGCCAAGAGACCCAGTACTTC. It specifies CASSYSNGRQETQYF.

This chain connects TRBV27 to TRBJ2-7; 8 nucleotides match TRBD2. Per germline, CDR1 MNHEY and CDR2 SMNVEV (reference sequence). J gave up 7 bases and V 5 bases, and 13 bases lay outside the gene matches. The CDR3 is 15 amino acids. In DNA, the CDR3 is TGTGCCAGCAGTCCCGGGACTAGTGGACCTTGGGAGCAGTACTTC. Its protein product is CASSPGTSGPWEQYF.

J is TRBJ1-2 and V is TRBV14, with D tentatively TRBD1 (6 bases). The CDR3 runs 15 residues. V lost 5 bases and J lost 7, with 20 bases in between. The germline V gene encodes CDR1 SGHDN and CDR2 FVKESK. The CDR3 nucleotides read TGTGCCAGCAGCGAAAACCTTCGGACAGCAAGTGGCTACACCTTC. Protein: CASSENLRTASGYTF.

With regard to this clonotype: Its ends do not fully match the called genes, so a read error is possible. V usage is TRBV12-3 or TRBV12-4 and J usage is TRBJ2-5, with 9 bases identical to TRBD1. With the DNA end fitting TRBJ2-7 better, the J assignment may be wrong. This CDR3 is 19 amino acids long. This CDR3 reads CASSLRVYQRDRATYEQYF. In DNA form, the CDR3 reads TGCGCCAGCAGTTTAAGGGTCTATCAAAGGGACAGGGCAACCTACGAGCAGTACTTC.

The CDR3 spells CSVEEGFNEKLFF. The CDR3 nucleotides are TGCAGCGTTGAAGAGGGGTTTAATGAAAAACTGTTTTTT. The chain couples TRBV29-1 to TRBJ1-4; the D is unclear. Germline-derived CDR1 and CDR2 are SQVTM and ANQGSEA. Trimming shortened V by 0 bases and J by 4 bases, and 6 bases separated the two germline ends. This CDR3 comprises 13 residues. The variable domain in full, with the rest retrieved from reference TRBV29-1 and TRBJ1-4, is SAVISQKPSRDICQRGTSLTIQCQVDSQVTMMFWYRQQPGQSLTLIATANQGSEATYESGFVIDKFPISRPNLTFSTLTVSNMSPEDSSIYLCSVEEGFNEKLFFGSGTQLSVL.

Concerning this clonotype: A much larger clone is a single base away; this may be a read error. The chain has TRBV7-9 and TRBJ2-7; D ambiguous. The CDR3 is made up of 13 amino acids. CDR1 SEHNR and CDR2 FQNEAQ come from the germline V gene (reference sequence). The CDR3 here is CANSLYSSYEQYF. The CDR3 coding sequence is TGTGCCAACAGCTTATACAGCTCCTACGAGCAGTACTTC.

The rearrangement joins TRBV12-3 or TRBV12-4 to TRBJ2-7; D remains ambiguous. The CDR3 length is 11 residues. Trimming removed 8 bases from V and 5 bases from J, with 10 bases in between. CDR3 loop: CASVGLDEQYF. The CDR3 coding sequence is TGTGCCAGCGTTGGTCTCGACGAGCAGTACTTC.

The chain has TRBV27 and TRBJ2-4; D not certain. The DNA end lines up better with TRBJ2-7; the J call may be wrong. The CDR3 extends over 13 amino acids. The germline V gene encodes CDR1 MNHEY and CDR2 SMNVEV (reference sequence). CDR3 region: CASSLHRSYEQYF. CDR3 DNA: TGTGCCAGCAGTTTACATCGGAGTTACGAGCAGTACTTC.

V usage is TRBV5-1 and J usage is TRBJ2-7, with D possibly matching TRBD2 (7 bases). The germline V and J ends were trimmed by 7 bases and 4 bases, with 24 bases remaining between them. The CDR3 is 16 residues long. Germline V CDR1 and CDR2: SGHRS, YFSETQ. In DNA form, the CDR3 reads TGCGCCAGCCGAAGGGACGGGGGAGGGGGAATTTACGAGCAGTACTTC. It codes for CASRRDGGGGIYEQYF.

The V gene is TRBV5-6, the J gene TRBJ2-7, with D unclear. This CDR3 region has 13 residues. The V gene's germline CDR1 is SGHDT and CDR2 YYEEEE. The V gene lost 6 bases and the J gene lost 6 bases, with 16 bases spanning the gap. The CDR3 sequence is CASTARFLGEQYF. The CDR3 DNA follows: TGTGCCAGCACCGCCAGGTTTTTGGGCGAGCAGTACTTC.

The chain joins TRBV7-3 to TRBJ2-1; no firm D call. The closer fit of TRBJ2-7 to the DNA end suggests the J call may be wrong. Per germline, CDR1 SGHTA and CDR2 FQGTGA. This CDR3 is 15 amino acids long. CDR3 in DNA: TGTGCCAGCAGCTTGTACTACAGCTCCTACAATGAGCAGTACTTC. It translates to CASSLYYSSYNEQYF.

J is TRBJ2-7 and V is TRBV4-3; the D is unclear. Germline V gives CDR1 LGHNA, CDR2 YSLEER. V was trimmed by 1 base and J by 3 bases, leaving 13 bases between them. The CDR3 runs to 15 residues. The chain's CDR3 is CASSQVAGPDYEQYF. CDR3 sequence (DNA): TGCGCCAGCAGCCAAGTGGCAGGACCGGACTACGAGCAGTACTTC.

This clonotype has just one count. The chain has TRBV29-1 and TRBJ2-3; a weak D match, TRBD1 (5 bases). Looked up from germline, CDR1 is SQVTM and CDR2 is ANQGSEA. The CDR3 extends over 13 amino acids. The V end was cut by 4 bases, the J end by 4 bases, with 12 bases between. In nucleotides, the CDR3 is TGCAGCGTTGGCCGTCCAGGGTCAGATACGCAGTATTTT. Translation: CSVGRPGSDTQYF.

The sample holds a few counts of this clonotype. The chain joins TRBV7-8 to TRBJ2-1; tentative D call: TRBD1 (6 bases). The germline V gene encodes CDR1 SGHVS and CDR2 FQNEAQ. CDR3 length equals 15 residues. Trimming took off 1 base at V and 7 bases at J, with 14 bases between the two ends. In DNA form, the CDR3 reads TGTGCCAGCAGCTTAGTCAGGGGCCAGGGGAATGAGCAGTTCTTC. Residues: CASSLVRGQGNEQFF.

The chain recombines TRBV5-1 with TRBJ1-1; 7 bases map to TRBD1. CDR1 and CDR2 from the germline V gene are SGHRS and YFSETQ. The CDR3 consists of 13 residues. J gave up 6 bases and V 0 bases, and 2 bases lay outside the gene matches. This CDR3 is CASSLDRGAEAFF. The DNA for the CDR3 is TGCGCCAGCAGCTTGGACAGGGGCGCTGAAGCTTTCTTT.

The CDR3 loop reads CASSYSRDGTYGYTF. Written as DNA, the CDR3 is TGTGCCAGCAGTTACTCCAGGGACGGAACCTATGGCTACACCTTC. This chain connects TRBV6-5 to TRBJ1-2; maybe TRBD1 (5 bases). The CDR3 runs 15 residues. Germline V gene lookup returns CDR1 MNHEY and CDR2 SVGAGI. Between the trimmed V and J ends, which lost 0 bases and 4 bases, there was a span of 12 bases.

This clonotype showed up just a few times. The V and J genes are TRBV20-1 and TRBJ2-4; 8 positions match TRBD2. Judging by the DNA end, TRBJ2-7 fits better; the J call may be wrong. The CDR3 length is 13 residues. Per the germline V gene, CDR1 is DFQATT and CDR2 is SNEGSKA (reference sequence). In DNA, the CDR3 is TGCAGTGCTCCGGGACTAGGAGACTACGAGCAGTACTTC. As protein: CSAPGLGDYEQYF.

The V and J genes are TRBV4-1 and TRBJ1-4, with D unresolved. Per germline, CDR1 MGHRA and CDR2 YSYEKL. This CDR3 has 15 residues. Trimming shortened V by 3 bases and J by 7 bases, and 15 bases separated the two germline ends. The CDR3 here is CASSQKSADGEKLFF. The CDR3 coding sequence is TGCGCCAGCAGCCAGAAGAGTGCCGACGGTGAAAAACTGTTTTTT.

On this clonotype itself: At one boundary the junction diverges from the germline segment, which might be a read error. J is TRBJ1-2 and V is TRBV14; D gene unclear. The CDR3 covers 13 residues. Germline CDR1 reads SGHDN; CDR2 reads FVKESK. CDR3: CASSQGNSYGYTF. CDR3 bases: TGCGCCAGCAGCCAAGGGAACAGCTATGGCTACACCTTC. Looking up the rest from reference TRBV14 and TRBJ1-2 gives the full variable domain: EAGVTQFPSHSVIEKGQTVTLRCDPISGHDNLYWYRRVMGKEIKFLLHFVKESKQDESGMPNNRFLAERTGGTYSTLKVQPAELEDSGVYFCASSQGNSYGYTFGSGTRLTVV.

This CDR3 is CASSYYSLAGASYEQYF. The CDR3 DNA is TGTGCCAGCAGTTACTACTCTCTAGCGGGGGCCTCCTACGAGCAGTACTTC. The V gene is TRBV6-6, the J gene TRBJ2-7; TRBD2 agrees at 10 bases. Germline trimming cut 1 base from V and 0 bases from J; bases unmatched to any gene: 6. The CDR3 loop spans 17 amino acids. CDR1 and CDR2 (germline): MNHNY, SVGAGI (reference sequence).

The CDR3 loop reads CASSQELGREETQYF. The CDR3, as DNA: TGTGCCAGCAGCCAAGAACTAGGTAGGGAAGAGACCCAGTACTTC. The chain has TRBV4-2 and TRBJ2-5, with D possibly TRBD2 on 5 matching bases. Trimming took off 0 bases at V and 3 bases at J, with 11 bases between the two ends. Germline values: CDR1 LGHNA, CDR2 YNFKEQ. The CDR3 covers 15 residues.